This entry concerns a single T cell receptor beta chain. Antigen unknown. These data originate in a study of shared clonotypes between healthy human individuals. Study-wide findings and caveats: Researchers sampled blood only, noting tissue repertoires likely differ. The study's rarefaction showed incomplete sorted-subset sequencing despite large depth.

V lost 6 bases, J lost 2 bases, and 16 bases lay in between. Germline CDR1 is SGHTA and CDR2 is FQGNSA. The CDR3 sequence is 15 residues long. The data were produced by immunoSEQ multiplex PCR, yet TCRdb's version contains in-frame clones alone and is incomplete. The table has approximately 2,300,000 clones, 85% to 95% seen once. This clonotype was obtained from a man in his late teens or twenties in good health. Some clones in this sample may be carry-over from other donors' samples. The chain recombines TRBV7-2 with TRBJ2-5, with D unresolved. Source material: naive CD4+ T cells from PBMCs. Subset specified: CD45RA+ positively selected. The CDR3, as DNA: TGTGCCAGCAGACCCCGCGGCGGAGTACAAGAGACCCAGTACTTC. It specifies CASRPRGGVQETQYF.